A single T cell receptor beta chain is shown here with its context. The cDNA came from 5'RACE, which used 10-nucleotide random UMIs. TCRdb re-analysed the 5' RACE reads in MiXCR, keeping a single row per CDR3 protein. In the table there are 84,000 or so distinct CDR3 sequences, over 9% of which are singletons. The CDR3 runs 14 residues. CDR1 and CDR2 (germline): SNHLY, FYNNEI. The V segment lost 6 bases and the J segment 1 base; nucleotides outside the gene matches: 1. This sample is part of a study of neurological immune-mediated disorders. The healthy controls volunteered at a blood bank in Maryland, USA.

Material: PBMCs. The chain employs TRBV2 and TRBJ2-5; 11 nucleotides agree with TRBD2. The clonotype comes from a man aged 35-49 years in good health. CDR3 nucleotides: TGTGCCAGCAGCACTAGCGGGAGCCAAGAGACCCAGTACTTC. Its translation is CASSTSGSQETQYF.